Listed below are T cell receptor beta chains from one sample, sequenced in a study of brain T cells in children with intractable seizures. Assay: immunoSEQ multiplex PCR; the TCRdb copy retains only in-frame clones and omits some. The sample lists approximately 9,000 clones, roughly 71% occurring once. The source material was resected brain tissue, sampled at surgery. These receptors all come from a girl aged 2 to 10 with tuberous sclerosis and intractable seizures. Both conserved end residues are part of each CDR3. D genes are given only for firm matches. Expanded clones get a size class; other rows say once, few or many, or leave the size out.

CDR3: CASSVGGAGRETQYF; DNA: TGTGCCAGCAGCGTAGGGGGAGCGGGGCGGGAGACCCAGTACTTC; V: TRBV9; D: TRBD2; J: TRBJ2-5; size: -
CDR3: CASSLSGTSEAFF; DNA: TGTGCCAGCAGCTTGTCGGGGACGTCTGAAGCTTTCTTT; V: TRBV5-4; D: -; J: TRBJ1-1; size: -
CDR3: CASSQYPSDRGNYGYTF; DNA: TGTGCCAGCAGCCAATACCCCTCGGACAGGGGCAACTATGGCTACACCTTC; V: TRBV3-1/TRBV3-2; D: TRBD1; J: TRBJ1-2; size: -
CDR3: CASREQRTGTGNLGTQYF; DNA: TGTGCCAGCAGGGAACAAAGAACCGGGACTGGGAATTTAGGGACCCAGTACTTC; V: TRBV6-1; D: -; J: TRBJ2-5; size: once
CDR3: CASSSKGVSTDTQYF; DNA: TGTGCCAGCAGTTCCAAGGGAGTTTCAACAGATACGCAGTATTTT; V: TRBV7-3; D: -; J: TRBJ2-3; size: once
CDR3: CASSQNTGIFEAFF; DNA: TGTGCCAGCAGCCAAAATACGGGGATTTTCGAAGCTTTCTTT; V: TRBV3-1/TRBV3-2; D: -; J: TRBJ1-1; size: -
CDR3: CASSSGHTGEETQYF; DNA: TGTGCCAGCAGTTCAGGACATACGGGCGAAGAGACCCAGTACTTC; V: TRBV27; D: -; J: TRBJ2-5; size: -
CDR3: CASSRRQGQETQYF; DNA: TGTGCCAGCAGCCGCCGACAGGGCCAAGAGACCCAGTACTTC; V: TRBV14; D: TRBD1; J: TRBJ2-5; size: -
CDR3: CATSDPRGGSGLPNEQFF; DNA: TGTGCCACCAGTGATCCAAGGGGTGGATCGGGTCTGCCCAATGAGCAGTTCTTC; V: TRBV24-1; D: -; J: TRBJ2-1; size: -
CDR3: CASSLAGNTEAFF; DNA: TGCGCCAGCAGCTTGGCAGGGAACACTGAAGCTTTCTTT; V: TRBV5-1; D: -; J: TRBJ1-1; size: -
CDR3: CASSPVLDNYNEQFF; DNA: TGTGCCAGCAGTCCCGTACTAGATAATTACAATGAGCAGTTCTTC; V: TRBV27; D: -; J: TRBJ2-1; size: medium-sized
CDR3: CASSQTSGGATDTQYF; DNA: TGTGCCAGCAGCCAGACTAGCGGGGGTGCCACAGATACGCAGTATTTT; V: TRBV3-1/TRBV3-2; D: TRBD2; J: TRBJ2-3; size: -
CDR3: CASSAPRSLLAGDHNEQFF; DNA: TGTGCCAGCAGTGCACCGCGCTCCCTACTAGCGGGGGACCACAATGAGCAGTTCTTC; V: TRBV6-7; D: TRBD2; J: TRBJ2-1; size: -
CDR3: CATSGFTGQGYNEQFF; DNA: TGTGCCACCAGTGGGTTCACGGGACAGGGTTACAATGAGCAGTTCTTC; V: TRBV24-1; D: TRBD1; J: TRBJ2-1; size: medium-sized
CDR3: CASSRGDEQYF; DNA: TGTGCCAGCAGCAGGGGGGACGAGCAGTACTTC; V: TRBV27; D: -; J: TRBJ2-7; size: -
CDR3: CASRTRRDTQYF; DNA: TGTGCCAGCAGAACCCGTCGAGATACGCAGTATTTT; V: TRBV12-3/TRBV12-4; D: -; J: TRBJ2-3; size: -
CDR3: CASSPYAGTEAFF; DNA: TGTGCCAGCAGCCCTTATGCAGGGACTGAAGCTTTCTTT; V: TRBV3-1/TRBV3-2; D: -; J: TRBJ1-1; size: -
CDR3: CASSFGNNYGYTF; DNA: TGCGCCAGCAGCTTCGGCAATAACTATGGCTACACCTTC; V: TRBV5-1; D: -; J: TRBJ1-2; size: -
CDR3: CATSEGQGINQPQHF; DNA: TGTGCCACCAGTGAGGGACAGGGCATCAATCAGCCCCAGCATTTT; V: TRBV24-1; D: TRBD1; J: TRBJ1-5; size: -
CDR3: CAGHQTTTGELFF; DNA: TGTGCCGGGCACCAGACTACCACCGGGGAGCTGTTTTTT; V: TRBV7-8; D: -; J: TRBJ2-2; size: -
CDR3: CASGFDGYGYTF; DNA: TGTGCTAGTGGTTTCGACGGCTATGGCTACACCTTC; V: TRBV12-5; D: -; J: TRBJ1-2; size: -
CDR3: CASSQRTSTSGGPETQYF; DNA: TGTGCCAGCAGCCAAAGGACGAGCACCAGCGGGGGTCCTGAGACCCAGTACTTC; V: TRBV4-2; D: TRBD2; J: TRBJ2-5; size: once
CDR3: CAWSQNRGNQPQHF; DNA: TGTGCCTGGAGCCAGAACAGGGGCAATCAGCCCCAGCATTTT; V: TRBV30; D: -; J: TRBJ1-5; size: -
CDR3: CASKGTGDTGELFF; DNA: TGTGCCAGCAAAGGGACAGGGGACACCGGGGAGCTGTTTTTT; V: TRBV6-4; D: TRBD1; J: TRBJ2-2; size: -
CDR3: CASSRLNSNQPQHF; DNA: TGTGCCAGCAGTAGGCTCAATAGCAATCAGCCCCAGCATTTT; V: TRBV2; D: -; J: TRBJ1-5; size: few
CDR3: CASRPPGGRGVGNSPLHF; DNA: TGTGCCAGCAGGCCTCCAGGAGGCAGGGGAGTCGGGAATTCACCCCTCCACTTT; V: TRBV27; D: -; J: TRBJ1-6; size: -
CDR3: CASVEGLGSYEQYF; DNA: TGTGCCAGCGTCGAGGGGTTGGGCTCCTACGAGCAGTACTTC; V: TRBV2; D: -; J: TRBJ2-7; size: -
CDR3: CASSLRLAGGTDTQYF; DNA: TGCGCCAGCAGCTTGAGACTAGCGGGGGGCACAGATACGCAGTATTTT; V: TRBV5-1; D: TRBD2; J: TRBJ2-3; size: once
CDR3: CASSYTSDNEQFF; DNA: TGTGCCAGCAGCTATACTAGCGATAATGAGCAGTTCTTC; V: TRBV5-6; D: TRBD2; J: TRBJ2-1; size: -
CDR3: CASSSWSSYNSPLHF; DNA: TGTGCCAGCAGCTCATGGAGCTCCTATAATTCACCCCTCCACTTT; V: TRBV6-5; D: -; J: TRBJ1-6; size: -
CDR3: CASSPAGRGTGELFF; DNA: TGCGCCAGCAGCCCGGCAGGTAGAGGAACCGGGGAGCTGTTTTTT; V: TRBV5-1; D: -; J: TRBJ2-2; size: few
CDR3: CASSPRVLTNEKLFF; DNA: TGTGCCAGCAGTCCCAGGGTACTCACTAATGAAAAACTGTTTTTT; V: TRBV2; D: -; J: TRBJ1-4; size: once
CDR3: CASSPDWGTSTDTQYF; DNA: TGTGCCAGCAGCCCCGACTGGGGAACTAGCACAGATACGCAGTATTTT; V: TRBV14; D: -; J: TRBJ2-3; size: -
CDR3: CASSLFVPGSQPQHF; DNA: TGTGCCAGCAGTTTATTCGTCCCCGGGAGTCAGCCCCAGCATTTT; V: TRBV28; D: -; J: TRBJ1-5; size: -
CDR3: CATSRGRDRVYGYTF; DNA: TGTGCCACCAGCAGAGGCCGGGACAGGGTCTATGGCTACACCTTC; V: TRBV15; D: TRBD1; J: TRBJ1-2; size: -
CDR3: CASSLAGGTDTQYF; DNA: TGTGCCAGCAGTTTAGCGGGGGGCACAGATACGCAGTATTTT; V: TRBV27; D: TRBD2; J: TRBJ2-3; size: once
CDR3: CASSARVTEAFF; DNA: TGTGCCAGCAGCGCCAGGGTCACTGAAGCTTTCTTT; V: TRBV3-1/TRBV3-2; D: -; J: TRBJ1-1; size: -
CDR3: CASSHSDLLNEQFF; DNA: TGCGCCAGCAGCCATTCGGACCTTCTCAATGAGCAGTTCTTC; V: TRBV4-1; D: -; J: TRBJ2-1; size: -
CDR3: CASSGLNTGELFF; DNA: TGTGCCAGTAGCGGACTGAACACCGGGGAGCTGTTTTTT; V: TRBV19; D: -; J: TRBJ2-2; size: few
CDR3: CASSFNTGELFF; DNA: TGTGCCAGCAGCTTCAACACCGGGGAGCTGTTTTTT; V: TRBV9; D: -; J: TRBJ2-2; size: -
CDR3: CASSFYSLRTGRDNSPLHF; DNA: TGTGCCAGCAGTTTTTACTCCTTACGGACAGGGAGGGATAATTCACCCCTCCACTTT; V: TRBV28; D: TRBD1; J: TRBJ1-6; size: -
CDR3: CSGREGYTEAFF; DNA: TGCAGCGGCCGGGAGGGGTACACTGAAGCTTTCTTT; V: TRBV29-1; D: -; J: TRBJ1-1; size: -
CDR3: CASRFAGRGVTEAFF; DNA: TGTGCCAGCAGATTCGCAGGGAGGGGAGTCACTGAAGCTTTCTTT; V: TRBV6-5; D: -; J: TRBJ1-1; size: -
CDR3: CATSDYYEQYF; DNA: TGTGCCACCAGTGATTACTACGAGCAGTACTTC; V: TRBV24-1; D: -; J: TRBJ2-7; size: -
CDR3: CATSDPPASAGYTF; DNA: TGTGCCACCAGTGACCCACCGGCCTCAGCAGGCTACACCTTC; V: TRBV24-1; D: -; J: TRBJ1-2; size: -
CDR3: CASNSQGGSKEKLFF; DNA: TGCGCCAGCAACTCCCAGGGGGGCAGTAAAGAAAAACTGTTTTTT; V: TRBV5-1; D: TRBD1; J: TRBJ1-4; size: -
CDR3: CAWSVLGNTEAFF; DNA: TGTGCCTGGAGTGTACTGGGGAACACTGAAGCTTTCTTT; V: TRBV30; D: -; J: TRBJ1-1; size: -
CDR3: CASSYGNSNQPQHF; DNA: TGTGCCAGCAGCTATGGTAATAGCAATCAGCCCCAGCATTTT; V: TRBV7-2; D: -; J: TRBJ1-5; size: few
CDR3: CASQLDGTGGYGYTF; DNA: TGTGCCAGTCAACTCGATGGGACAGGGGGCTATGGCTACACCTTC; V: TRBV2; D: TRBD1; J: TRBJ1-2; size: -
CDR3: CASSLWGAEGGYTF; DNA: TGTGCCAGCAGCTTGTGGGGTGCGGAGGGTGGCTACACCTTC; V: TRBV5-4; D: -; J: TRBJ1-2; size: -
CDR3: CASSHPLGDEQFF; DNA: TGTGCCAGCAGTCACCCTTTGGGGGATGAGCAGTTCTTC; V: TRBV6-2/TRBV6-3; D: -; J: TRBJ2-1; size: once
CDR3: CASSIAANYGYTF; DNA: TGTGCCAGTAGTATAGCAGCTAACTATGGCTACACCTTC; V: TRBV19; D: -; J: TRBJ1-2; size: few
CDR3: CTSSRGTGGFYEQYF; DNA: TGCACCAGCAGCCGCGGGACAGGGGGCTTCTACGAGCAGTACTTC; V: TRBV1; D: -; J: TRBJ2-7; size: -
CDR3: CASREIDSGTITGYTF; DNA: TGTGCCAGCAGGGAAATAGACTCCGGGACTATAACGGGCTACACCTTC; V: TRBV27; D: -; J: TRBJ1-2; size: -
CDR3: CSGGLSEAFF; DNA: TGCAGCGGGGGTCTCTCCGAAGCTTTCTTT; V: TRBV29-1; D: -; J: TRBJ1-1; size: -
CDR3: CASSDNSNRHEKLFF; DNA: TGTGCCAGCAGTGATAACAGCAATAGACATGAAAAACTGTTTTTT; V: TRBV6-1; D: -; J: TRBJ1-4; size: -